This TCR beta chain was found in a study of early T cells in non-severe SARS-CoV-2 infection. Overall study: The chains were unpaired, and the sequenced material was bulk RNA from unsorted whole blood. General observations from the study: Lookups in VDJdb leaned toward anti-spike CD8 responses and missed private and CD4 specificities.

Comments on this clonotype: Antigen: not known.

Separate cDNA molecules each had unique molecular identifiers attached to them. One entry per CDR3 protein results from TCRdb running MiXCR on the 5' RACE reads. The sample includes over 60,000 distinct CDR3 sequences, about 11% of them seen just once. The germline V and J ends were trimmed by 0 bases and 4 bases, with 15 bases remaining between them. This CDR3 has 16 amino acids. CDR1 is KGHSH, CDR2 LQKENI, per germline. Specimen: whole blood, collected at baseline. This receptor was taken from an adult who was a healthcare worker with PCR-confirmed SARS-CoV-2 infection or an uninfected control (not recorded which). The chain combines TRBV18 with TRBJ1-2, with D perhaps TRBD1 (5 bases). The DNA for the CDR3 is TGTGCCAGCTCACCACCTCCGCAGGGCCGACCCTATGGCTACACCTTC. Its translation: CASSPPPQGRPYGYTF.